One and the same sample provided the 24 T cell receptor beta chains below, sequenced in a study of T cell responses to AZD1222 COVID-19 vaccine. Clones were sequenced by immunoSEQ multiplex PCR, and TCRdb holds only the in-frame ones, with some missing. The sample has about 120,000 clones, about 83% seen once; the top ten hold more than 10%. The source material was peripheral blood, sampled on day 0 of AZD1222 vaccination. The receptors come from an adult in good health.

The chain has TRBV3-1 (or the pseudogene TRBV3-2) and TRBJ1-2, with a weak D call TRBD1 (5 bases). The CDR3 consists of 14 residues. CDR1 is LGHDT, CDR2 YNNKEL, per germline (reference sequence). Trimming shortened V by 4 bases and J by 4 bases, and 13 bases separated the two germline ends. CDR3 loop: CASSPSGTGYGYTF. DNA of the CDR3: TGTGCCAGCAGCCCCTCCGGGACGGGCTATGGCTACACCTTC.

CDR3 nucleotide sequence: TGTGCCAGCAGCCAAGGACAGGGATCCAACTATGGCTACACCTTC. Translation gives CASSQGQGSNYGYTF. The chain employs TRBV3-1 (or the pseudogene TRBV3-2) and TRBJ1-2; TRBD1 matches 7 bases. Germline CDR1 and CDR2: LGHDT and YNNKEL (reference sequence). V lost 1 base and J lost 2; bases outside the gene matches: 4. This CDR3 has 15 residues.

The V call is TRBV19, the J call TRBJ1-5; D perhaps matches TRBD1 (5 bases). Germline-derived CDR1 and CDR2 are LNHDA and SQIVND (reference sequence). CDR3 length equals 13 residues. V lost 6 bases and J lost 3, with 9 bases in between. The CDR3 DNA follows: TGTGCCAGTAGCGGGGCTTTCAATCAGCCCCAGCATTTT. Protein: CASSGAFNQPQHF.

This clone occurred a few times. The V gene is TRBV2, the J gene TRBJ2-1, with D possibly matching TRBD2 (7 bases). Deletions cut 4 bases from V and 9 bases from J, with 22 bases between. The CDR3 totals 16 residues. CDR1 is SNHLY, CDR2 FYNNEI, per germline. The chain's CDR3 is CASSGPSGLGGGEQFF. The CDR3 region has the DNA TGTGCCAGCAGTGGGCCTAGCGGCTTGGGAGGGGGTGAGCAGTTCTTC. The entire variable domain, with the rest obtained from reference TRBV2 and TRBJ2-1, is as follows: EPEVTQTPSHQVTQMGQEVILRCVPISNHLYFYWYRQILGQKVEFLVSFYNNEISEKSEIFDDQFSVERPDGSNFTLKIRSTKLEDSAMYFCASSGPSGLGGGEQFFGPGTRLTVL.

A remark on this clone: The same CDR3 can be traced to other DNA sequences in this sample. V is TRBV5-1 and J is TRBJ2-7, with 8 nucleotides matching TRBD1. Germline V gene lookup returns CDR1 SGHRS and CDR2 YFSETQ. After removal of 0 bases from V and 7 bases from J, the junction contained 0 bases not matched to a gene. This CDR3 has 12 amino acids. The CDR3 DNA reads as TGCGCCAGCAGCTTGGACAGGGGGGAGCAGTACTTC. This codes for CASSLDRGEQYF.

This clone was counted a few times. The chain carries TRBV30 and TRBJ2-3; 15 positions match TRBD2. V was pared by 3 bases and J by 6 bases, with 7 bases of the junction left unmatched. The germline gives CDR1 GTSNPN, CDR2 SVGIG (reference sequence). The CDR3 is 16 residues long. CDR3 in DNA: TGTGCCTGGAGCCGAGGGACTAGCGGGAGGATCGATACGCAGTATTTT. It specifies CAWSRGTSGRIDTQYF.

V is TRBV7-2 and J is TRBJ2-1, with 9 positions matching TRBD2. Germline loops: CDR1 SGHTA, CDR2 FQGNSA. The ends lost 1 base at V and 6 bases at J; junction bases unmatched: 13. There are 18 residues in the CDR3. The CDR3 loop is CASSLVSTSGPQANEQFF. CDR3 bases: TGTGCCAGCAGCTTAGTATCCACTAGCGGGCCCCAAGCCAATGAGCAGTTCTTC.

This sequence joins TRBV7-2 and TRBJ2-2; 7 positions agree with TRBD2. The trim removed 5 bases at V and 7 bases at J, leaving 7 bases unmatched. The CDR3 consists of 14 residues. Germline CDR1 SGHTA, CDR2 FQGNSA. This CDR3 is CASSLGLEVGELFF. CDR3 coding DNA: TGTGCCAGCAGCCTCGGACTAGAAGTCGGGGAGCTGTTTTTT.

This clone was seen a handful of times. The CDR3 reads CASSVRGYNEKLFF. CDR3 nucleotide sequence: TGTGCCAGCAGCGTGAGGGGTTATAATGAAAAACTGTTTTTT. The chain joins TRBV5-4 to TRBJ1-4; D may be TRBD1 (5 bases). The ends were cut back, 4 bases at V and 4 bases at J, with 11 bases in the middle. The germline V gene encodes CDR1 SGHNT and CDR2 YYREEE (reference sequence). This CDR3 region has 14 residues. Full variable domain (outside the CDR3, taken from reference TRBV5-4 and TRBJ1-4): ETGVTQSPTHLIKTRGQQVTLRCSSQSGHNTVSWYQQALGQGPQFIFQYYREEENGRGNFPPRFSGLQFPNYSSELNVNALELDDSALYLCASSVRGYNEKLFFGSGTQLSVL.

This chain connects TRBV11-2 to TRBJ2-7; perhaps TRBD1 as D (5 bases). This CDR3 is built from 14 residues. V lost 1 base to trimming and J lost 5 bases, with 12 bases between them. Looked up from germline, CDR1 is SGHAT and CDR2 is FQNNGV. The CDR3 is CASSLGMGPDEQYF. The DNA for the CDR3 is TGTGCCAGCAGCTTAGGGATGGGGCCGGACGAGCAGTACTTC.

The CDR3 loop reads CASSYSLRQYF. The CDR3 DNA is TGTGCCAGCAGTTACTCGTTGCGGCAGTACTTC. The rearrangement joins TRBV6-2 or TRBV6-3 to TRBJ2-7; D remains unclear. CDR3 length: 11 amino acids. In germline, CDR1 is MNHEY, CDR2 SVGEGT. V gave up 0 bases and J gave up 9 bases, with 6 bases separating them.

This clone has only a few counts. This chain connects TRBV6-2 or TRBV6-3 to TRBJ1-3; 8 bases align to TRBD1. Per germline, CDR1 MNHEY and CDR2 SVGEGT. The trim removed 6 bases at V and 3 bases at J, leaving 10 bases unmatched. The length of the CDR3 is 16 residues. Here the CDR3 reads CASSRTPGGLGNTIYF. The DNA of the CDR3 is TGTGCCAGCAGCCGCACCCCAGGGGGCCTTGGAAACACCATATATTTT.

The chain recombines TRBV5-1 with TRBJ2-5; D uncertain. Per germline, CDR1 SGHRS and CDR2 YFSETQ. The CDR3 is 12 residues long. V was cut by 4 bases and J by 5 bases, with 9 bases left in between. This CDR3 is CASSEPRETQYF. As DNA, the CDR3 is TGCGCCAGCAGCGAACCCCGGGAGACCCAGTACTTC.

This chain joins TRBV9 and TRBJ2-1, with 7 bases fitting TRBD2. The CDR3 extends over 16 amino acids. CDR1 and CDR2 (germline): SGDLS, YYNGEE. The J segment lost 9 bases and the V segment lost 4 bases, leaving 16 bases of the junction unmatched. The CDR3 is CASSPRVSSGVVEQFF. The CDR3 DNA reads TGTGCCAGCAGCCCTAGAGTCTCTAGCGGAGTAGTTGAGCAGTTCTTC. Supplemented by reference TRBV9 and TRBJ2-1, the full variable domain reads DSGVTQTPKHLITATGQRVTLRCSPRSGDLSVYWYQQSLDQGLQFLIQYYNGEERAKGNILERFSAQQFPDLHSELNLSSLELGDSALYFCASSPRVSSGVVEQFFGPGTRLTVL.

The chain links TRBV6-2 or TRBV6-3 to TRBJ2-7; TRBD2 matches at 8 bases. This CDR3 is 17 amino acids long. Per germline, CDR1 MNHEY and CDR2 SVGEGT. The J segment lost 6 bases and the V segment lost 6 bases, leaving 19 bases of the junction unmatched. CDR3 sequence: CASRYKKPGLVILEQYF. The CDR3, as DNA: TGTGCCAGCAGATACAAAAAACCGGGACTAGTGATCCTCGAGCAGTACTTC.

V is TRBV3-1 (or the pseudogene TRBV3-2) and J is TRBJ2-7; 8 bases align to TRBD2. CDR3 length: 14 residues. Trimming took 1 base from V and 7 from J; bases not matched to a gene: 6. From germline, CDR1 is LGHDT and CDR2 YNNKEL (reference sequence). Here the CDR3 DNA reads TGTGCCAGCAGCCAAGGACTAGCGAGAGGGGAGCAGTACTTC. This encodes CASSQGLARGEQYF.

This chain links TRBV19 with TRBJ1-1; D might be TRBD1 (6 bases). The CDR3 spans 14 residues. Trimming took 6 bases from V and 2 from J, leaving 13 bases between them. Germline assignment: CDR1 LNHDA and CDR2 SQIVND (reference sequence). The CDR3 spells CASRAGEINTEAFF. The CDR3 nucleotides read TGTGCCAGTAGGGCAGGGGAAATAAACACTGAAGCTTTCTTT.

CDR3 amino acids: CASTGGFYTEAFF. The CDR3 region has the DNA TGTGCCAGCACAGGGGGGTTTTACACTGAAGCTTTCTTT. The chain employs TRBV2 and TRBJ1-1; 7 nucleotides line up with TRBD1. Germline V gene data show CDR1 as SNHLY and CDR2 as FYNNEI. The CDR3 extends over 13 amino acids. Unmatched junction bases numbered 5, after V lost 7 bases and J lost 3 bases.

The V gene is TRBV5-4, the J gene TRBJ2-3; D remains ambiguous. Germline lookup yields CDR1 SGHNT and CDR2 YYREEE (reference sequence). Trimming took off 2 bases at V and 2 bases at J, with 12 bases between the two ends. The CDR3 runs to 15 residues. The CDR3, as DNA: TGTGCCAGCAGCTTTGACCCCCACTCCACAGATACGCAGTATTTT. It yields the protein CASSFDPHSTDTQYF. Complete variable domain (other parts from reference TRBV5-4 and TRBJ2-3): ETGVTQSPTHLIKTRGQQVTLRCSSQSGHNTVSWYQQALGQGPQFIFQYYREEENGRGNFPPRFSGLQFPNYSSELNVNALELDDSALYLCASSFDPHSTDTQYFGPGTRLTVL.

CDR3 sequence: CASSLLRGLQGSSYNSPLHF. In nucleotides, the CDR3 is TGTGCCAGCAGTTTACTCAGGGGGTTACAGGGGAGCTCCTATAATTCACCCCTCCACTTT. The chain joins TRBV28 to TRBJ1-6, with 7 bases fitting TRBD1. V dropped 2 bases and J dropped 0; count of bases not matched to a gene: 13. The CDR3 has 20 amino acids. Germline CDR1 reads MDHEN; CDR2 reads SYDVKM. The variable domain in full, with the rest retrieved from reference TRBV28 and TRBJ1-6, is DVKVTQSSRYLVKRTGEKVFLECVQDMDHENMFWYRQDPGLGLRLIYFSYDVKMKEKGDIPEGYSVSREKKERFSLILESASTNQTSMYLCASSLLRGLQGSSYNSPLHFGNGTRLTVT.

The V and J genes are TRBV6-2 or TRBV6-3 and TRBJ1-1; TRBD1 is a possible D gene (6 bases). Germline lookup yields CDR1 MNHEY and CDR2 SVGEGT. V gave up 5 bases and J gave up 0 bases, with 13 bases separating them. The CDR3 has 15 residues. The CDR3 nucleotides are TGTGCCAGCAGTCGCCCCGACAGGATGAACACTGAAGCTTTCTTT. Protein: CASSRPDRMNTEAFF.

The chain has TRBV5-4 and TRBJ2-5; no clear D gene. V was pared by 3 bases and J by 5 bases, with 11 bases between. The CDR3 length is 13 residues. Germline V gene data show CDR1 as SGHNT and CDR2 as YYREEE (reference sequence). The CDR3 sequence: CASSSPPSETQYF. CDR3 sequence (DNA): TGTGCCAGCAGCTCACCCCCATCGGAGACCCAGTACTTC.

This sequence joins TRBV5-1 and TRBJ1-3; D uncertain. The V end lost 4 bases, the J end lost 0 bases, and 14 bases lay between the germline ends. Per the germline V gene, CDR1 is SGHRS and CDR2 is YFSETQ. This CDR3 is built from 16 residues. The CDR3: CASSPGPLSSGNTIYF. CDR3 nucleotide sequence: TGCGCCAGCAGCCCCGGACCGTTGAGCTCTGGAAACACCATATATTTT.

The rearrangement uses TRBV10-3 and TRBJ2-1; 10 nucleotides line up with TRBD1. This CDR3 is 15 amino acids long. V trimming: 9 bases; J trimming: 8 bases; junction bases outside the gene matches: 13. Germline lookup yields CDR1 ENHRY and CDR2 SYGVKD. For the CDR3, the DNA is TGTGCCATTGCTACCGGGACAGGGGCCTTCTATGAGCAGTTCTTC. Translating gives CAIATGTGAFYEQFF.